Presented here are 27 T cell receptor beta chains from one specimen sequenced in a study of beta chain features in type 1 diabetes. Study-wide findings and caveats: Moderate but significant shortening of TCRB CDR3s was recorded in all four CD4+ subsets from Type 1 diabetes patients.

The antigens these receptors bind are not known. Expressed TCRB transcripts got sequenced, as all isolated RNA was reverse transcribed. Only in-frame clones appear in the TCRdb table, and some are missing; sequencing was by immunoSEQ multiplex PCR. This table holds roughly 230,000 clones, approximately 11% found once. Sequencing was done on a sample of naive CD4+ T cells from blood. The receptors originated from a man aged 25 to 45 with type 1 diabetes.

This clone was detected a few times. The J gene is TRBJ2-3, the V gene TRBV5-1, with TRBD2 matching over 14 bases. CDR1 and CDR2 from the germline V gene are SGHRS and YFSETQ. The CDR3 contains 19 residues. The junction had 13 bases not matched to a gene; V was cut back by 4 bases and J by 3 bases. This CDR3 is CASSLGLAGAGIVTDTQYF. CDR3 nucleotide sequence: TGCGCCAGCAGCCTGGGACTAGCGGGGGCTGGGATTGTGACAGATACGCAGTATTTT.

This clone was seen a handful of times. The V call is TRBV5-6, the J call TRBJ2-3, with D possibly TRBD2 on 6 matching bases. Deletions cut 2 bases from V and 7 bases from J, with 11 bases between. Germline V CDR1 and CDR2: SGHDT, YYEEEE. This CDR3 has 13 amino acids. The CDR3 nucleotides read TGTGCCAGCAGCTTCGGAGGGTTAAATACGCAGTATTTT. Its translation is CASSFGGLNTQYF.

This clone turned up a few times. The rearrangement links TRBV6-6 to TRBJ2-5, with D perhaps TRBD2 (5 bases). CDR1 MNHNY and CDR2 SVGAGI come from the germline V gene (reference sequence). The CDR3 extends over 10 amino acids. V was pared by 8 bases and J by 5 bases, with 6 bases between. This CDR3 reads CASWRETQYF. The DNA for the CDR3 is TGTGCCAGCTGGAGGGAGACCCAGTACTTC.

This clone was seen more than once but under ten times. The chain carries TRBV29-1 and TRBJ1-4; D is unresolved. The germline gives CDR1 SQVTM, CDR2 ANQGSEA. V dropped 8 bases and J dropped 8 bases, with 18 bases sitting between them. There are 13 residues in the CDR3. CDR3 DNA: TGCAGCCCCCCCCACAGTCGCTTCGAAAAACTGTTTTTT. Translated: CSPPHSRFEKLFF.

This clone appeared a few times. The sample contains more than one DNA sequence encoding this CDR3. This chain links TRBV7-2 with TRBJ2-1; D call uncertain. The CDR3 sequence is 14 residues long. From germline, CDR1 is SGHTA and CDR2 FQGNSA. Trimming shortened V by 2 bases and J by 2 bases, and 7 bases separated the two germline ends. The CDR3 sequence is CASSLSSPYNEQFF. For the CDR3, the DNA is TGTGCCAGCAGCTTAAGCTCCCCCTACAATGAGCAGTTCTTC.

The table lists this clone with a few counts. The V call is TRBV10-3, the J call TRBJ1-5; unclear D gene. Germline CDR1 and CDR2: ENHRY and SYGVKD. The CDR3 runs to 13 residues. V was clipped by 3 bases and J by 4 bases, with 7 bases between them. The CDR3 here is CAISERENQPQHF. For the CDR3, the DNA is TGTGCCATCAGTGAAAGAGAAAATCAGCCCCAGCATTTT.

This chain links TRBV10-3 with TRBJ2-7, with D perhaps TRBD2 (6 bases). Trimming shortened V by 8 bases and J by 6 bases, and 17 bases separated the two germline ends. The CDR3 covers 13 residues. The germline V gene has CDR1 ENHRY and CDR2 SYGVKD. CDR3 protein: CAIGEREEGEQYF. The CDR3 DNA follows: TGTGCCATCGGGGAGCGAGAGGAGGGCGAGCAGTACTTC.

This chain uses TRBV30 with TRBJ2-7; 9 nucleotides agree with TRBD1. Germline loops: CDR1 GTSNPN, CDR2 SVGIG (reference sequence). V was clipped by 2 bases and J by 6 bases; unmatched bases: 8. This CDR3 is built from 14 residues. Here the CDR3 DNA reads TGTGCCTGGAGTACCGGGACAGGGTACGGCGAGCAGTACTTC. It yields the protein CAWSTGTGYGEQYF.

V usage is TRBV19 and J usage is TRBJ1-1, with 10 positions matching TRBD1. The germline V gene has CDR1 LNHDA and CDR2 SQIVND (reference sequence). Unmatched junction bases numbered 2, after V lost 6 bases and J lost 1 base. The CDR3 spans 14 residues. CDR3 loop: CASSRDRGNTEAFF. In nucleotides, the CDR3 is TGTGCCAGTAGCCGGGACAGGGGGAACACTGAAGCTTTCTTT.

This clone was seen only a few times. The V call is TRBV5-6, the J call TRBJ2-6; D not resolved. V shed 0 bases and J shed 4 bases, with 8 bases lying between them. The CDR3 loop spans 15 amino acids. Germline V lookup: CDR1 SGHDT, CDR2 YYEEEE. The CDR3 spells CASSLVRSGANVLTF. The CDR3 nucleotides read TGTGCCAGCAGCTTGGTCAGATCCGGGGCCAACGTCCTGACTTTC.

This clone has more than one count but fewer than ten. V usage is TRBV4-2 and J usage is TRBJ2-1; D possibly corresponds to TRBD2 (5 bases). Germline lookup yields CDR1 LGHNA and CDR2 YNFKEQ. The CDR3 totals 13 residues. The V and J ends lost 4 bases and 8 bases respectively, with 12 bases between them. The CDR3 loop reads CASSRPLAHEQFF. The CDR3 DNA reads TGTGCCAGCAGCCGCCCTCTAGCACATGAGCAGTTCTTC.

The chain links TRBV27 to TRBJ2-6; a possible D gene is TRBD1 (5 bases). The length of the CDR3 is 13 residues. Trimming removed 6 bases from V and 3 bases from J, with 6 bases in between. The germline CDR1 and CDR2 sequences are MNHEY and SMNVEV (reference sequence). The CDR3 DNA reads TGTGCCAGCAGCAGGGATGGGGCCAACGTCCTGACTTTC. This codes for CASSRDGANVLTF.

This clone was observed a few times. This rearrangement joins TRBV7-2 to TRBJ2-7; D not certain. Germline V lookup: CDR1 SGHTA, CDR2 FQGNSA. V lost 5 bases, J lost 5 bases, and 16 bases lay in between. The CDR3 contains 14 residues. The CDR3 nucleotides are TGTGCCAGCAGCCCCGGCCGGGTTGTGAACGAGCAGTACTTC. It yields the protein CASSPGRVVNEQYF.

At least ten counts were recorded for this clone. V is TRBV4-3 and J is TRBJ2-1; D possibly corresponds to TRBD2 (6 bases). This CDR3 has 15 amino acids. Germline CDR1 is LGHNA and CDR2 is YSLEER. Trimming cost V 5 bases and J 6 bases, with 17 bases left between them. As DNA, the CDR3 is TGCGCCAGCAGCAGTTGGACGCGGGGTGCCAATGAGCAGTTCTTC. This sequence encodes CASSSWTRGANEQFF.

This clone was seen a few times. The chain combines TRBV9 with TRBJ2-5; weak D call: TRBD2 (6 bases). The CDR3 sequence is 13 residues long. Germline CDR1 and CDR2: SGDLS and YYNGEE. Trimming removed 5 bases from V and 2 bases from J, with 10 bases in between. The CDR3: CASSRGRQETQYF. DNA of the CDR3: TGTGCCAGCAGTCGGGGGAGGCAAGAGACCCAGTACTTC.

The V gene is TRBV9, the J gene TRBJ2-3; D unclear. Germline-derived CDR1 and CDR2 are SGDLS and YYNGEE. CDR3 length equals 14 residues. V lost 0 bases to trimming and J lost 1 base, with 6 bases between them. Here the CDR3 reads CASSVVARTDTQYF. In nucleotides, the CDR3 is TGTGCCAGCAGCGTAGTGGCTCGCACAGATACGCAGTATTTT.

The CDR3 nucleotides read TGTGCCAGCAGCTTAGATCGGCGGGACGAGCAGTTCTTC. Its translation: CASSLDRRDEQFF. The rearrangement uses TRBV7-2 and TRBJ2-1; D may be TRBD2 (6 bases). The CDR3 length is 13 residues. Trimming shortened V by 1 base and J by 10 bases, and 11 bases separated the two germline ends. The germline V gene has CDR1 SGHTA and CDR2 FQGNSA.

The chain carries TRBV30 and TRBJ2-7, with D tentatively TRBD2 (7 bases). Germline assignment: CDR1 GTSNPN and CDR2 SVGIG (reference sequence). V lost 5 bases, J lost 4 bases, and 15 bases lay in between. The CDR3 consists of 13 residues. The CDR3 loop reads CAWERGREYEQYF. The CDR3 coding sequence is TGTGCCTGGGAGAGGGGGAGGGAGTACGAGCAGTACTTC.

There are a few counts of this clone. The CDR3 protein is CASSPGTKEKLFF. CDR3 DNA: TGTGCCAGCAGCCCCGGGACAAAGGAAAAACTGTTTTTT. V is TRBV7-2 and J is TRBJ1-4; the D gene is possibly TRBD1 (6 bases). The V gene's germline CDR1 is SGHTA and CDR2 FQGNSA. V lost 5 bases, J lost 8 bases, and 12 bases lay in between. The CDR3 totals 13 residues.

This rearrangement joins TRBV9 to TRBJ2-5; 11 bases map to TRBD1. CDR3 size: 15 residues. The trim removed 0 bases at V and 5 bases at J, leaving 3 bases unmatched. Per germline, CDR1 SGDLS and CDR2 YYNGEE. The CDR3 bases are TGTGCCAGCAGCGTAGGGACAGGGGGCCCGGAGACCCAGTACTTC. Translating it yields CASSVGTGGPETQYF.

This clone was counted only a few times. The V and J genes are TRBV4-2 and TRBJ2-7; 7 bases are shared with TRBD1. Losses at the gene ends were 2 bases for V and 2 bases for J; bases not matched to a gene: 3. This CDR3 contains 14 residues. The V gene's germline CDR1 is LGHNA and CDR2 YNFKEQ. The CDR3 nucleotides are TGTGCCAGCAGCCAAAGACAGGGCCCCTACGAGCAGTACTTC. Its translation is CASSQRQGPYEQYF.

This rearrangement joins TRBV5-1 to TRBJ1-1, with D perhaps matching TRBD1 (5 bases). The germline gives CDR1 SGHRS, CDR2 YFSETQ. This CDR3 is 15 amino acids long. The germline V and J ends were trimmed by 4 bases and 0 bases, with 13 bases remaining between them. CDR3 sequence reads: CASSPSGAVNTEAFF. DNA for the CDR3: TGCGCCAGCAGCCCAAGCGGGGCGGTGAACACTGAAGCTTTCTTT.

The DNA of the CDR3 is TGCGCCAGCAGCCCGGGACAGGTTAAGAATGAGCAGTTCTTC. Translating it yields CASSPGQVKNEQFF. The V call is TRBV4-1, the J call TRBJ2-1, with 8 bases identical to TRBD1. The CDR3 contains 14 residues. Losses at the gene ends were 4 bases for V and 7 bases for J; bases not matched to a gene: 6. Per the germline V gene, CDR1 is MGHRA and CDR2 is YSYEKL.

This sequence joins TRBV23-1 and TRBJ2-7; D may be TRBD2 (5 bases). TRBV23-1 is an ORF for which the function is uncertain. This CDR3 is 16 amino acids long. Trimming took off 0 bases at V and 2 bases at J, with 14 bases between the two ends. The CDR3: CASSQSFTGITYEQYF. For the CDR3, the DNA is TGCGCCAGCAGTCAATCTTTTACCGGGATTACCTACGAGCAGTACTTC.

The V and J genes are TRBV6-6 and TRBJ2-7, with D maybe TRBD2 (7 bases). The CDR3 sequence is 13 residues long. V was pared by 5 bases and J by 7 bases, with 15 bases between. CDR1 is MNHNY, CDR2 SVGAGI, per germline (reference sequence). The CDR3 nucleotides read TGTGCCAGCAGTGGCGGGGGCCTTACGGAGCAGTACTTC. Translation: CASSGGGLTEQYF.

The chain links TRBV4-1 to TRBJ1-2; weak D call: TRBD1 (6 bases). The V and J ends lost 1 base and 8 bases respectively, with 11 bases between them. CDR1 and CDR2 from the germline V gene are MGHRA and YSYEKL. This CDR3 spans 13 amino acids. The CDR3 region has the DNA TGCGCCAGCAGCCAAGTGGGGGCTGGAGGCTACACCTTC. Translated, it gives CASSQVGAGGYTF.

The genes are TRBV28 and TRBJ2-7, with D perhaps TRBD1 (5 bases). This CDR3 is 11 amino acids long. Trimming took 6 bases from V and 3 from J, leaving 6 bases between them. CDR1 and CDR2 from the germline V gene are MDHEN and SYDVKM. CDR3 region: CASRGVYEQYF. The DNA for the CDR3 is TGTGCCAGCAGAGGGGTCTACGAGCAGTACTTC.